Below are 26 T cell receptor beta chains sequenced from a single sample in a study of blood T cell repertoires in COVID-19. Sequenced by immunoSEQ multiplex PCR; TCRdb stores in-frame clones only, minus some. The sample holds hundreds of thousands of clones, 86% seen once. Sequencing used peripheral blood. The receptors come from a woman in her 30s with active or convalescent COVID-19.

Concerning this clone itself: This same CDR3 is encoded by further DNA sequences in the sample. This sequence joins TRBV27 and TRBJ2-1, with unresolved D. CDR1 MNHEY and CDR2 SMNVEV come from the germline V gene (reference sequence). The CDR3 loop spans 13 amino acids. The ends were cut back, 0 bases at V and 4 bases at J, with 4 bases in the middle. The CDR3 protein is CASSLSRYNEQFF. Here the CDR3 DNA reads TGTGCCAGCAGTTTATCGCGGTACAATGAGCAGTTCTTC.

V usage is TRBV30 and J usage is TRBJ2-7; D gene unclear. The V end was cut by 5 bases, the J end by 4 bases, with 12 bases between. Per the germline V gene, CDR1 is GTSNPN and CDR2 is SVGIG (reference sequence). This CDR3 is built from 12 residues. The CDR3 DNA follows: TGTGCCTGGTCCGTGAGAGATTACGAGCAGTACTTC. Translating gives CAWSVRDYEQYF.

The chain couples TRBV29-1 to TRBJ2-1; the match to TRBD2 covers 10 bases. The germline V gene has CDR1 SQVTM and CDR2 ANQGSEA. The V and J ends lost 7 bases and 9 bases, in that order; junction bases with no gene match: 15. The CDR3 has 15 residues. The CDR3 here is CSAHLPGLALGEQFF. CDR3 DNA sequence: TGCAGCGCGCATCTACCGGGACTAGCGCTCGGTGAGCAGTTCTTC.

The chain has TRBV6-6 and TRBJ1-4; TRBD1 matches 10 bases. The V segment lost 5 bases and the J segment 5 bases; nucleotides outside the gene matches: 8. The germline V gene encodes CDR1 MNHNY and CDR2 SVGAGI (reference sequence). This CDR3 has 16 amino acids. CDR3 in amino acids: CASSPPPGQGNEKLFF. Written as DNA, the CDR3 is TGTGCCAGCAGTCCCCCACCGGGACAGGGGAATGAAAAACTGTTTTTT.

This sequence joins TRBV11-2 and TRBJ1-1; TRBD1 matches 7 bases. Germline CDR1 SGHAT, CDR2 FQNNGV. The trim removed 3 bases at V and 4 bases at J, leaving 2 bases unmatched. This CDR3 spans 13 amino acids. CDR3: CASSFDRVTEAFF. The DNA for the CDR3 is TGTGCCAGCAGCTTCGACAGGGTCACTGAAGCTTTCTTT.

The genes are TRBV5-4 and TRBJ1-2, with D possibly matching TRBD1 (6 bases). Trimming removed 2 bases from V and 4 bases from J, with 12 bases in between. The CDR3 has 14 amino acids. CDR1 is SGHNT and CDR2 is YYREEE in the germline V gene (reference sequence). CDR3 protein: CASSLQGSTYGYTF. The CDR3 nucleotides read TGTGCCAGCAGCTTACAGGGTAGTACCTATGGCTACACCTTC.

The J gene is TRBJ2-3, the V gene TRBV5-1; 15 bases agree with TRBD2. This CDR3 region has 17 residues. The ends lost 4 bases at V and 2 bases at J; junction bases unmatched: 5. The germline V gene encodes CDR1 SGHRS and CDR2 YFSETQ. The CDR3 protein is CASSDGTSGGYTDTQYF. In DNA, the CDR3 is TGCGCCAGCAGCGATGGGACTAGCGGGGGGTACACAGATACGCAGTATTTT.

The chain carries TRBV6-5 and TRBJ1-1; D may be TRBD1 (5 bases). CDR1 is MNHEY, CDR2 SVGAGI, per germline. The CDR3 contains 15 residues. V was pared by 4 bases and J by 7 bases, with 19 bases between. The CDR3 DNA follows: TGTGCCAGCAGTTCAAACCCGCAGGGTAAAAATGAAGCTTTCTTT. Its protein is CASSSNPQGKNEAFF.

V is TRBV5-1 and J is TRBJ2-7, with 11 nucleotides matching TRBD2. CDR1 SGHRS and CDR2 YFSETQ come from the germline V gene. The CDR3 is made up of 14 amino acids. J was trimmed by 6 bases and V by 0 bases; bases with no gene match: 2. CDR3 bases: TGCGCCAGCAGCTTGGCTCTAGCGGGAGGCGAGCAGTACTTC. As protein: CASSLALAGGEQYF.

The gene calls are TRBV30 and TRBJ2-7, with 7 bases fitting TRBD1. Germline assignment: CDR1 GTSNPN and CDR2 SVGIG (reference sequence). The V and J ends lost 2 bases and 2 bases, in that order; junction bases with no gene match: 6. There are 14 residues in the CDR3. The DNA for the CDR3 is TGTGCCTGGAGTTTCTACAGGGGAGCCTACGAGCAGTACTTC. Amino acids: CAWSFYRGAYEQYF. The whole variable domain, remainder taken from reference TRBV30 and TRBJ2-7, is SQTIHQWPATLVQPVGSPLSLECTVEGTSNPNLYWYRQAAGRGLQLLFYSVGIGQISSEVPQNLSASRPQDRQFILSSKKLLLSDSGFYLCAWSFYRGAYEQYFGPGTRLTVT.

This rearrangement joins TRBV12-5 to TRBJ1-4, with D possibly being TRBD1 (5 bases). This CDR3 spans 18 amino acids. Trimming left V 6 bases short and J 3 bases short, with 23 bases between. Germline-derived CDR1 and CDR2 are LGHNT and FRNRAP. CDR3 residues: CASGFAGKSAGPNEKLFF. The CDR3 DNA sequence: TGTGCTAGTGGGTTTGCTGGTAAGAGTGCGGGGCCTAATGAAAAACTGTTTTTT.

This clone has more than one count but fewer than ten. This rearrangement joins TRBV6-2 or TRBV6-3 to TRBJ2-7, with TRBD2 matching over 13 bases. V lost 4 bases, J lost 4 bases, and 7 bases stayed unmatched. CDR1 is MNHEY and CDR2 is SVGEGT in the germline V gene. The CDR3 is 16 amino acids. Here the CDR3 DNA reads TGTGCCAGCAGTTCGTGGACTAGCGGGAGTGAGTACGAGCAGTACTTC. It encodes CASSSWTSGSEYEQYF.

The chain combines TRBV6-5 with TRBJ1-5; 7 positions agree with TRBD1. The CDR3 runs 13 residues. Germline loops: CDR1 MNHEY, CDR2 SVGAGI. V was pared by 6 bases and J by 7 bases, with 6 bases of the junction left unmatched. In DNA form, the CDR3 reads TGTGCCAGCAGAGGACAGGCCGCGCAGCCCCAGCATTTT. Translated: CASRGQAAQPQHF.

A note on this clone: At one end the junction does not follow the germline gene, possibly because of a read error. The chain couples TRBV6-5 to TRBJ2-7; 8 bases align to TRBD1. Looked up from germline, CDR1 is MNHEY and CDR2 is SVGAGI. This CDR3 region has 12 residues. The CDR3 is CASSPGQGEKCF. For the CDR3, the DNA is TGTGCCAGCAGTCCCGGACAGGGAGAGAAGTGCTTC.

This clone was detected only once. The chain carries TRBV30 and TRBJ2-3; D is ambiguous. The CDR3 has 16 residues. V dropped 3 bases and J dropped 0 bases, with 16 bases sitting between them. Germline CDR1 GTSNPN, CDR2 SVGIG (reference sequence). The CDR3 protein is CAWSDDAAASTDTQYF. The DNA for the CDR3 is TGTGCCTGGAGCGACGACGCCGCGGCTAGCACAGATACGCAGTATTTT.

The V and J genes are TRBV29-1 and TRBJ2-7, with D perhaps TRBD1 (5 bases). The V end lost 3 bases, the J end lost 3 bases, and 9 bases lay between the germline ends. The CDR3 is 12 residues long. The germline V gene encodes CDR1 SQVTM and CDR2 ANQGSEA. CDR3 amino acids: CSVDREDYEQYF. DNA for the CDR3: TGCAGCGTTGACAGGGAAGACTACGAGCAGTACTTC.

This clone was recorded only once. This sequence joins TRBV7-2 and TRBJ2-1, with 13 bases fitting TRBD2. The junction had 6 bases not matched to a gene; V was cut back by 6 bases and J by 1 base. CDR3 size: 17 residues. Germline V gives CDR1 SGHTA, CDR2 FQGNSA. Here the CDR3 reads CASRKLAGGPSYNEQFF. CDR3 nucleotide sequence: TGTGCCAGCAGGAAACTAGCGGGAGGGCCTTCCTACAATGAGCAGTTCTTC. Drawing the rest from reference TRBV7-2 and TRBJ2-1, the complete variable domain is GAGVSQSPSNKVTEKGKDVELRCDPISGHTALYWYRQSLGQGLEFLIYFQGNSAPDKSGLPSDRFSAERTGGSVSTLTIQRTQQEDSAVYLCASRKLAGGPSYNEQFFGPGTRLTVL.

V and J are TRBV5-1 and TRBJ1-2, with D perhaps matching TRBD1 (6 bases). Trimming took 0 bases from V and 3 from J, leaving 12 bases between them. CDR1 SGHRS and CDR2 YFSETQ come from the germline V gene. There are 15 residues in the CDR3. CDR3 sequence (DNA): TGCGCCAGCAGCTTGGGGATCCCAGGGGACTATGGCTACACCTTC. This translates into CASSLGIPGDYGYTF.

The J gene is TRBJ2-7, the V gene TRBV20-1; D might be TRBD2 (6 bases). V lost 5 bases and J lost 12, with 11 bases in between. CDR1 is DFQATT, CDR2 SNEGSKA, per germline (reference sequence). The CDR3 length is 9 residues. In DNA, the CDR3 is TGCAGTGCTGGGGACTTTCGGTACTTC. It yields the protein CSAGDFRYF.

The chain couples TRBV19 to TRBJ2-2; 7 bases match TRBD2. Germline V lookup: CDR1 LNHDA, CDR2 SQIVND (reference sequence). Unmatched junction bases numbered 7, after V lost 2 bases and J lost 7 bases. This CDR3 spans 15 amino acids. The CDR3 DNA follows: TGTGCCAGTAGTATAAAGACTAGCTGGGGCGGGGAGCTGTTTTTT. As protein: CASSIKTSWGGELFF. The entire variable domain, with the rest obtained from reference TRBV19 and TRBJ2-2, is as follows: DGGITQSPKYLFRKEGQNVTLSCEQNLNHDAMYWYRQDPGQGLRLIYYSQIVNDFQKGDIAEGYSVSREKKESFPLTVTSAQKNPTAFYLCASSIKTSWGGELFFGEGSRLTVL.

V and J are TRBV6-5 and TRBJ1-1; 8 nucleotides match TRBD1. The J segment lost 4 bases and the V segment lost 7 bases, leaving 5 bases of the junction unmatched. The CDR3 runs 13 residues. The germline V gene encodes CDR1 MNHEY and CDR2 SVGAGI. Here the CDR3 DNA reads TGTGCCAGCATGCAGGGGGCTGGCACTGAAGCTTTCTTT. This sequence encodes CASMQGAGTEAFF.

The J gene is TRBJ1-2, the V gene TRBV6-5; 10 bases are a match to TRBD1. V was clipped by 0 bases and J by 8 bases; unmatched bases: 0. Germline lookup yields CDR1 MNHEY and CDR2 SVGAGI. This CDR3 is 13 amino acids long. The DNA of the CDR3 is TGTGCCAGCAGTTACTCGACAGGGGGCGGCTACACCTTC. This gives the protein CASSYSTGGGYTF.

This chain uses TRBV10-3 with TRBJ2-1, with 12 positions matching TRBD2. The CDR3 extends over 16 amino acids. CDR1 and CDR2 from the germline V gene are ENHRY and SYGVKD. The V segment lost 6 bases and the J segment 3 bases; nucleotides outside the gene matches: 6. The CDR3 here is CAIRNETSGGYNEQFF. The DNA for the CDR3 is TGTGCCATCAGAAATGAGACTAGCGGGGGCTACAATGAGCAGTTCTTC.

The chain couples TRBV6-5 to TRBJ1-4, with D possibly matching TRBD1 (5 bases). Germline values: CDR1 MNHEY, CDR2 SVGAGI. Between the trimmed V and J ends, which lost 8 bases and 10 bases, there was a span of 20 bases. The CDR3 sequence is 14 residues long. DNA for the CDR3: TGTGCCAGCCGACCCTGGGAACAGGAGCGAAAACTGTTTTTT. Amino acids: CASRPWEQERKLFF.

The chain links TRBV2 to TRBJ2-7; D gene unclear. Germline CDR1 is SNHLY and CDR2 is FYNNEI. The CDR3 runs 16 residues. Trimming took off 1 base at V and 6 bases at J, with 19 bases between the two ends. The CDR3 DNA reads as TGTGCCAGCAGTGAAGGGCCCCAACCTCTTATCTCCGAGCAGTACTTC. It specifies CASSEGPQPLISEQYF.

This clone was detected only once. This chain links TRBV30 with TRBJ1-4; 9 bases agree with TRBD1. V was pared by 3 bases and J by 7 bases, with 6 bases of the junction left unmatched. The CDR3 extends over 14 amino acids. The germline gives CDR1 GTSNPN, CDR2 SVGIG (reference sequence). CDR3 protein: CAWSQQGAGEKLFF. The CDR3 nucleotides read TGTGCCTGGAGCCAACAGGGGGCGGGTGAAAAACTGTTTTTT.